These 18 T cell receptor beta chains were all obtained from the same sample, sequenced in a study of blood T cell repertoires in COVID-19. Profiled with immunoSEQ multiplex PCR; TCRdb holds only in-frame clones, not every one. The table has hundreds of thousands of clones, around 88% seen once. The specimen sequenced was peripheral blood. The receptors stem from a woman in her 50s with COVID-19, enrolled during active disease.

The CDR3 loop is CASSGLPGRGDETQYF. DNA of the CDR3: TGTGCCAGCAGTGGCCTCCCGGGGCGGGGGGATGAGACCCAGTACTTC. V usage is TRBV2 and J usage is TRBJ2-5; the match to TRBD2 covers 8 bases. The length of the CDR3 is 16 residues. J was trimmed by 5 bases and V by 4 bases; bases with no gene match: 12. The germline V gene has CDR1 SNHLY and CDR2 FYNNEI.

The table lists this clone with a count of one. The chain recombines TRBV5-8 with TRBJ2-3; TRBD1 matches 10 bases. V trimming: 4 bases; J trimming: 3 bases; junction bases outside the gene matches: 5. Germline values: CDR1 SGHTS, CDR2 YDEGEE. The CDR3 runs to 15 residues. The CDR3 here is CASSPGQGETDTQYF. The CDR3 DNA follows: TGTGCCAGCAGCCCCGGACAGGGGGAGACAGATACGCAGTATTTT.

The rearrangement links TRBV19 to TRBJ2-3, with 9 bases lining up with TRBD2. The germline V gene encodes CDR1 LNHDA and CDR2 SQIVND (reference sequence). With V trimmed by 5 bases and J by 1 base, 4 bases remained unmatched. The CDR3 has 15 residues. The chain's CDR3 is CASSLGGGGTDTQYF. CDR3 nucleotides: TGTGCCAGTAGTTTGGGCGGGGGGGGCACAGATACGCAGTATTTT.

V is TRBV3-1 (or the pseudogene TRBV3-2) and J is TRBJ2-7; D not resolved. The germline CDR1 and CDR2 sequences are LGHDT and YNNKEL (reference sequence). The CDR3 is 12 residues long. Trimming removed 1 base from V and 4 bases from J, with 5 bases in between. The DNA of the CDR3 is TGTGCCAGCAGCCAAGTCCAGTACGAGCAGTACTTC. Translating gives CASSQVQYEQYF.

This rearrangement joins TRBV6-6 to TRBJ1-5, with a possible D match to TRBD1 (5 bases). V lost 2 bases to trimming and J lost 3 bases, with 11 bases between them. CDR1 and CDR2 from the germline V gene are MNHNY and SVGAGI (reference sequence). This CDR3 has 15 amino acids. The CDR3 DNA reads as TGTGCCAGCAGTTACGTGGCAGGGTCCAATCAGCCCCAGCATTTT. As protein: CASSYVAGSNQPQHF.

This CDR3 reads CASSVGIRFETQYF. The CDR3 DNA reads as TGTGCCAGCAGCGTAGGTATCAGGTTTGAGACCCAGTACTTC. The chain recombines TRBV9 with TRBJ2-5, with no clear D. The CDR3 consists of 14 residues. Trimming took 0 bases from V and 5 from J, leaving 11 bases between them. The germline V gene has CDR1 SGDLS and CDR2 YYNGEE.

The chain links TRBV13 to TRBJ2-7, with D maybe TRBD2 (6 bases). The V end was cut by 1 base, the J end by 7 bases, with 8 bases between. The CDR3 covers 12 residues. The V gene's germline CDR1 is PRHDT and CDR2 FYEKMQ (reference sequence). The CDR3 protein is CASSLEGREQYF. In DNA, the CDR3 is TGTGCCAGCAGCTTAGAAGGGAGGGAGCAGTACTTC.

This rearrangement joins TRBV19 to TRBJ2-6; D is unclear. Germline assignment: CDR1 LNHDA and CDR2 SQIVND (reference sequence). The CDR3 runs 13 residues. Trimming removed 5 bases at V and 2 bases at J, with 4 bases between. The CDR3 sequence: CASSVTGANVLTF. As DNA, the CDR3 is TGTGCCAGTAGTGTAACTGGGGCCAACGTCCTGACTTTC.

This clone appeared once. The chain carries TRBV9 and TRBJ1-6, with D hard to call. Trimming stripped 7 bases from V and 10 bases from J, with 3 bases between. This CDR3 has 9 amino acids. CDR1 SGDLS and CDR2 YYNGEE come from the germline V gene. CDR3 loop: CASGSPLHF. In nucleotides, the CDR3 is TGTGCCAGCGGCTCACCCCTCCACTTT.

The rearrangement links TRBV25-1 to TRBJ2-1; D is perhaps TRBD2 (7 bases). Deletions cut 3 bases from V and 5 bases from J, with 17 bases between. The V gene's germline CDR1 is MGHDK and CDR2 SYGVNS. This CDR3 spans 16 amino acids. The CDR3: CASSDLSGGPNNEQFF. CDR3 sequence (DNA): TGTGCCAGCAGTGACCTCTCCGGGGGGCCCAACAATGAGCAGTTCTTC. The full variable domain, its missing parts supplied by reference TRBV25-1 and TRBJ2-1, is EADIYQTPRYLVIGTGKKITLECSQTMGHDKMYWYQQDPGMELHLIHYSYGVNSTEKGDLSSESTVSRIRTEHFPLTLESARPSHTSQYLCASSDLSGGPNNEQFFGPGTRLTVL.

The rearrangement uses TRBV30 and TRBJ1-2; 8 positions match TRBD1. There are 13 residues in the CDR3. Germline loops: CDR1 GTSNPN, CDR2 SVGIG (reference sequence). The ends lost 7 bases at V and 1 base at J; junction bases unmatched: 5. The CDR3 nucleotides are TGTGCCTCCGGACAGGGAGGTAACTATGGCTACACCTTC. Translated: CASGQGGNYGYTF. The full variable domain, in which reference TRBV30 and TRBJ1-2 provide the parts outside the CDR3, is SQTIHQWPATLVQPVGSPLSLECTVEGTSNPNLYWYRQAAGRGLQLLFYSVGIGQISSEVPQNLSASRPQDRQFILSSKKLLLSDSGFYLCASGQGGNYGYTFGSGTRLTVV.

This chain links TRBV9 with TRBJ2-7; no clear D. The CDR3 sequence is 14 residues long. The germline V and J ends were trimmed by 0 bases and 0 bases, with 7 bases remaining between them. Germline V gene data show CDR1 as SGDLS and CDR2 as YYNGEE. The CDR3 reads CASSVEHSSYEQYF. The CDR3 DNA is TGTGCCAGCAGCGTAGAGCACAGCTCCTACGAGCAGTACTTC. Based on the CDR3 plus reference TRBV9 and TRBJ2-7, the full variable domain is DSGVTQTPKHLITATGQRVTLRCSPRSGDLSVYWYQQSLDQGLQFLIQYYNGEERAKGNILERFSAQQFPDLHSELNLSSLELGDSALYFCASSVEHSSYEQYFGPGTRLTVT.

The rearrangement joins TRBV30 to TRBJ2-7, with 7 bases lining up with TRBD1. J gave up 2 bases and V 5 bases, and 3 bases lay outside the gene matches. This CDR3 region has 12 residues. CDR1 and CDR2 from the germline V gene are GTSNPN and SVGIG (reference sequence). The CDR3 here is CAWGTATYEQYF. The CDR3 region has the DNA TGTGCCTGGGGGACAGCGACCTACGAGCAGTACTTC. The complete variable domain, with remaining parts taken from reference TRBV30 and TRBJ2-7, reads SQTIHQWPATLVQPVGSPLSLECTVEGTSNPNLYWYRQAAGRGLQLLFYSVGIGQISSEVPQNLSASRPQDRQFILSSKKLLLSDSGFYLCAWGTATYEQYFGPGTRLTVT.

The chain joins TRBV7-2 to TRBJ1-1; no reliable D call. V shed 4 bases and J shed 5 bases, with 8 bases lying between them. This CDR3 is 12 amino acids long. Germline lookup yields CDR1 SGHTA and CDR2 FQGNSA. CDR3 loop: CASSSPVTEAFF. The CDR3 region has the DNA TGTGCCAGCAGCTCTCCAGTGACTGAAGCTTTCTTT.

The CDR3 spells CASNGGYLDTQYF. The CDR3 DNA sequence: TGTGCCAGCAACGGGGGGTACCTGGATACGCAGTATTTT. The V gene is TRBV19, the J gene TRBJ2-3, with 7 bases lining up with TRBD2. The V gene's germline CDR1 is LNHDA and CDR2 SQIVND (reference sequence). Trimming took 9 bases from V and 6 from J; bases not matched to a gene: 9. The length of the CDR3 is 13 residues.

The CDR3 sequence is CASSLQASGANNEQFF. CDR3 nucleotide sequence: TGTGCCAGCTCCCTCCAGGCTAGCGGGGCTAACAATGAGCAGTTCTTC. The chain uses TRBV18 and TRBJ2-1; 9 nucleotides agree with TRBD2. V was pared by 6 bases and J by 5 bases, with 11 bases of the junction left unmatched. The germline gives CDR1 KGHSH, CDR2 LQKENI. This CDR3 region has 16 residues. Complete variable domain (other parts from reference TRBV18 and TRBJ2-1): NAGVMQNPRHLVRRRGQEARLRCSPMKGHSHVYWYRQLPEEGLKFMVYLQKENIIDESGMPKERFSAEFPKEGPSILRIQQVVRGDSAAYFCASSLQASGANNEQFFGPGTRLTVL.

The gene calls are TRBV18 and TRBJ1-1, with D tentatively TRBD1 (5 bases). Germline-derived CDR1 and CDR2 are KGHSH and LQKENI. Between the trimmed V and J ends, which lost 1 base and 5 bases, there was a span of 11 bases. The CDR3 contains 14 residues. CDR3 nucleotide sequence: TGTGCCAGCTCACCACGGGACGGGGGGACTGAAGCTTTCTTT. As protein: CASSPRDGGTEAFF.

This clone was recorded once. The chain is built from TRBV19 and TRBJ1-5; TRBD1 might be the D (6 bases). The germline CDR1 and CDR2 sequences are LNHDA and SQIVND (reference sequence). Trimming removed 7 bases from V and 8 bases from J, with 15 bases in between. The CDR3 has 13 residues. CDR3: CASMGHRTEPQHF. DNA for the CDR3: TGTGCCAGTATGGGACACCGTACGGAGCCCCAGCATTTT.